This T cell receptor beta chain was identified during a study of breast tumors, draining lymph nodes, adjacent tissues. This clonotype showed up many times. Antigen unknown. From the multiplex PCR reads, TCRdb called clonotypes with MiXCR, one entry per CDR3 protein. Of 170,000 or so distinct CDR3 sequences in the sample, roughly a third were seen once. The CDR3 sequence is 14 residues long. Germline V gives CDR1 DFQATT, CDR2 SNEGSKA (reference sequence). Trimming took 6 bases from V and 5 from J; bases not matched to a gene: 5. General study findings and limits: Data fit most tumor T cells coming from lymph node, expanding in tumor. Luminal-like breast cancer showed significantly greater tumor-nontumor repertoire similarity than basal-like breast cancer did. Tumors had less TCR diversity than lymph nodes, more than nontumor tissue. That most tumor T cells come from lymph nodes remained unproven.

Breast cancer patients provided tissue from their axillary draining lymph nodes. Sequenced: axillary lymph node tissue. The chain carries TRBV20-1 and TRBJ2-7; TRBD2 matches 15 bases. The source of this sequence is a female donor with breast cancer. Some clones in this sample may be carry-over from other donors' samples. CDR3 sequence reads: CSAGLAGGPDEQYF. CDR3 sequence (DNA): TGCAGTGCCGGACTAGCGGGAGGGCCCGACGAGCAGTACTTC.